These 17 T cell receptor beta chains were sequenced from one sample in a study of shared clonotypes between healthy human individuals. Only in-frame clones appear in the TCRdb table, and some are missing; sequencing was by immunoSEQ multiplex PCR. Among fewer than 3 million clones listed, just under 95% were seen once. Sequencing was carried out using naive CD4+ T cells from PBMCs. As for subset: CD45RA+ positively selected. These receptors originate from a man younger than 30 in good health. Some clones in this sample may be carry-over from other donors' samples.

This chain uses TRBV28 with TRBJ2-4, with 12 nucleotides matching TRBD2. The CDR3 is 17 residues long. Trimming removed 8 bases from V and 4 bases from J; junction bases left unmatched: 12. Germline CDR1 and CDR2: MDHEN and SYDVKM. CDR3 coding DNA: TGTGCCAGCCAATCCCCAATACTAGCGGGGGGAAAAAACATTCAGTACTTC. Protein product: CASQSPILAGGKNIQYF.

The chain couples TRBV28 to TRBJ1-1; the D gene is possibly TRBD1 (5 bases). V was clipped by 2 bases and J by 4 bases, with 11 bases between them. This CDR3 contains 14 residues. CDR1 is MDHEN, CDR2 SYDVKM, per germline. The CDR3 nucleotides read TGTGCCAGCAGTTTAATTCTGGGGGGCACTGAAGCTTTCTTT. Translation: CASSLILGGTEAFF.

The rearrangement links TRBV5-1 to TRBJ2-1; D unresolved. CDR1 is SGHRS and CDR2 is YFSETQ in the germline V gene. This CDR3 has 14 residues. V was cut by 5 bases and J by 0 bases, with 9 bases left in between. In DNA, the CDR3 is TGCGCCAGCAGTGTGGTCCCCTCCTACAATGAGCAGTTCTTC. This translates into CASSVVPSYNEQFF.

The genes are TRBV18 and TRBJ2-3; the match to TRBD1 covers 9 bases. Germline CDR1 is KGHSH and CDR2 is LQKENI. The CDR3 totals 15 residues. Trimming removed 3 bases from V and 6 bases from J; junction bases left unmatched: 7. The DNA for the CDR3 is TGTGCCAGCTCACCCTTACAGGGGGCCGCTGATACGCAGTATTTT. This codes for CASSPLQGAADTQYF.

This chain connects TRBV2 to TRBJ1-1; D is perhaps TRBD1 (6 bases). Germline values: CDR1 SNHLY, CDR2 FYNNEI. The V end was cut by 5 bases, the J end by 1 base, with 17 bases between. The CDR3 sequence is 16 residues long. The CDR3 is CASSRDTRLGNTEAFF. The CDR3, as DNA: TGTGCCAGCAGTCGGGACACCCGGCTCGGGAACACTGAAGCTTTCTTT.

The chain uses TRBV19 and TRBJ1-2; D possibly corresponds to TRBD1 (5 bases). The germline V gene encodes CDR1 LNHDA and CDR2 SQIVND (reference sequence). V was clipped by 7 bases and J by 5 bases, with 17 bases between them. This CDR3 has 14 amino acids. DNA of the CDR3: TGTGCCAGTATCCCCCGTCTTACAGGTTATGGCTACACCTTC. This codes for CASIPRLTGYGYTF.

The CDR3 loop reads CSVVNSGKVTEAFF. The CDR3 nucleotides are TGCAGCGTTGTAAATTCAGGGAAGGTAACTGAAGCTTTCTTT. The chain carries TRBV29-1 and TRBJ1-1, with D perhaps TRBD1 (5 bases). The germline V gene encodes CDR1 SQVTM and CDR2 ANQGSEA. The germline V and J ends were trimmed by 4 bases and 5 bases, with 17 bases remaining between them. CDR3 length equals 14 residues.

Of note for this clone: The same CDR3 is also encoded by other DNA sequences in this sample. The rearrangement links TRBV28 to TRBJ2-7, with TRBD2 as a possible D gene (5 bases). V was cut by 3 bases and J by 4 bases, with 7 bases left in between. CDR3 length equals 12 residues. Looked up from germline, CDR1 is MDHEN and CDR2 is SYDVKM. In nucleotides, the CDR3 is TGTGCCAGCAGTTTGGGCGGGTACGAGCAGTACTTC. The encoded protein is CASSLGGYEQYF.

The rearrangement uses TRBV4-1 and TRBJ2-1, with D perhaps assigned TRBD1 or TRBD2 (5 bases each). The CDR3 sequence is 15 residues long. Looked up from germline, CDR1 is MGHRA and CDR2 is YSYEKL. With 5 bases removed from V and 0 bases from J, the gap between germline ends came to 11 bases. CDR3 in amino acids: CASSGGPHSYNEQFF. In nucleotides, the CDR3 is TGCGCCAGCAGCGGGGGTCCCCACTCCTACAATGAGCAGTTCTTC.

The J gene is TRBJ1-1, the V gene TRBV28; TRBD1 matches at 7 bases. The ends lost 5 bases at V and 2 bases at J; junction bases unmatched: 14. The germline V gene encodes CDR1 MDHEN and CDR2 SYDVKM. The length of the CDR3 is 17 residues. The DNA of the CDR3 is TGTGCCAGCAGTGGGCCCCGCTACGGACAGGCTAACACTGAAGCTTTCTTT. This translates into CASSGPRYGQANTEAFF.

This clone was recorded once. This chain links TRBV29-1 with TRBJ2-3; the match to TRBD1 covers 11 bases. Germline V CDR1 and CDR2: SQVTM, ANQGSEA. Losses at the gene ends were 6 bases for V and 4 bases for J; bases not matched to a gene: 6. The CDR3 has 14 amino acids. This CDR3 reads CSVGQGARADTQYF. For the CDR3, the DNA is TGCAGCGTCGGACAGGGGGCGAGGGCAGATACGCAGTATTTT.

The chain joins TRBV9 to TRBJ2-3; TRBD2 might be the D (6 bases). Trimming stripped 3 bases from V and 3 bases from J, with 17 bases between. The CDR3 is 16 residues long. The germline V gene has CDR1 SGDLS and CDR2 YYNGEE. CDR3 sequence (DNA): TGTGCCAGCAGCGAATATGGGACTGTTGGAACAGATACGCAGTATTTT. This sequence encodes CASSEYGTVGTDTQYF.

The chain's CDR3 is CASSRQRQFYEQYF. The CDR3 bases are TGTGCCAGTAGTCGCCAGCGTCAGTTCTACGAGCAGTACTTC. The chain couples TRBV19 to TRBJ2-7, with D uncertain. The germline gives CDR1 LNHDA, CDR2 SQIVND (reference sequence). The CDR3 consists of 14 residues. The germline V and J ends were trimmed by 5 bases and 3 bases, with 14 bases remaining between them.

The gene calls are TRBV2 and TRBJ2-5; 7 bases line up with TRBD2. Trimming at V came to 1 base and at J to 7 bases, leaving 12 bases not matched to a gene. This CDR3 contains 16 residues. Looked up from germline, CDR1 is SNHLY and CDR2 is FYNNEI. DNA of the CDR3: TGTGCCAGCAGTGAAGGGCTAGCGGAGCTCCAGGGGACCCAGTACTTC. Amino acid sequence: CASSEGLAELQGTQYF.

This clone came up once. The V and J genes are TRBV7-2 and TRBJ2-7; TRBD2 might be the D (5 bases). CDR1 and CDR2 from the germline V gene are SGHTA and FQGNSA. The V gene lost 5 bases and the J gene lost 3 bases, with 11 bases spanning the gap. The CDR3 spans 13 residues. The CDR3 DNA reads TGTGCCAGCAGCCGCTACGGGGACTACGAGCAGTACTTC. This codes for CASSRYGDYEQYF. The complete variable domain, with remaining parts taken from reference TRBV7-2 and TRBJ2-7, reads GAGVSQSPSNKVTEKGKDVELRCDPISGHTALYWYRQSLGQGLEFLIYFQGNSAPDKSGLPSDRFSAERTGGSVSTLTIQRTQQEDSAVYLCASSRYGDYEQYFGPGTRLTVT.

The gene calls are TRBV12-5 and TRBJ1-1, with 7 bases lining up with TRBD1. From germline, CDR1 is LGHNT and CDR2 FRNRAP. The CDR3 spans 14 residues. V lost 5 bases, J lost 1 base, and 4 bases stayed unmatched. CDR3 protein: CASGTGQSNTEAFF. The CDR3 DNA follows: TGTGCTAGTGGTACGGGACAGTCGAACACTGAAGCTTTCTTT.

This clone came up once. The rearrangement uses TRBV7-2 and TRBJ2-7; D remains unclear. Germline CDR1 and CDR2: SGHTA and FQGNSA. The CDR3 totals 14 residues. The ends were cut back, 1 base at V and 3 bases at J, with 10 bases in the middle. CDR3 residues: CASSLEGSYYEQYF. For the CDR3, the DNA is TGTGCCAGCAGCTTAGAGGGCAGTTACTACGAGCAGTACTTC. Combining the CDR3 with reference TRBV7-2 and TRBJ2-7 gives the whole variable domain GAGVSQSPSNKVTEKGKDVELRCDPISGHTALYWYRQSLGQGLEFLIYFQGNSAPDKSGLPSDRFSAERTGGSVSTLTIQRTQQEDSAVYLCASSLEGSYYEQYFGPGTRLTVT.